Below are 2 T cell receptor beta chains sequenced from a single sample in a study of cytomegalovirus exposure and HLA in healthy donors. The PCR made use of 60 Vbeta and 13 Jbeta primers. This table comes from immunoSEQ multiplex PCR, and its TCRdb copy is limited to in-frame clones, with some not included. Of around 96,000 clones listed, 64% were seen once; the top ten hold approximately 3%. The material sequenced was PBMCs. These receptors all stem from a man in his sixties in good health and CMV-seronegative.

This chain links TRBV15 with TRBJ2-2, with 7 bases matching TRBD1. With 0 bases clipped from V and 7 bases from J, the junction kept 5 bases outside the gene matches. CDR3 length equals 15 residues. Per the germline V gene, CDR1 is LNHNV and CDR2 is YYDKDF (reference sequence). The CDR3 region is CATSREQGMIGELFF. CDR3 coding DNA: TGTGCCACCAGCAGAGAACAGGGGATGATCGGGGAGCTGTTTTTT.

This clone showed up just a few times. The rearrangement uses TRBV7-2 and TRBJ1-2, with TRBD1 matching over 8 bases. Germline assignment: CDR1 SGHTA and CDR2 FQGNSA. This CDR3 comprises 14 residues. J gave up 4 bases and V 5 bases, and 6 bases lay outside the gene matches. The CDR3 spells CASSHSTGGYGYTF. The CDR3 nucleotides are TGTGCCAGCAGCCACAGTACAGGGGGCTATGGCTACACCTTC. Supplemented by reference TRBV7-2 and TRBJ1-2, the full variable domain reads GAGVSQSPSNKVTEKGKDVELRCDPISGHTALYWYRQSLGQGLEFLIYFQGNSAPDKSGLPSDRFSAERTGGSVSTLTIQRTQQEDSAVYLCASSHSTGGYGYTFGSGTRLTVV.